Presented here are 4 T cell receptor beta chains from one specimen sequenced in a study of T cells after yellow fever vaccination. TCRdb recomputed calls from the 5' RACE reads with MiXCR, one row per CDR3 protein. The sample has a few hundred thousand distinct CDR3 sequences, more than 3.5% seen once; the top ten hold under 20%. The material was PBMCs, obtained 15 days after the yellow fever booster vaccination. The receptors here all came from a man aged 18 to 29 who received the YFV17D yellow fever vaccine.

This clonotype was counted at least ten times. The chain couples TRBV7-2 to TRBJ1-1; the D gene is possibly TRBD1 (6 bases). CDR3 length: 16 amino acids. The V gene lost 1 base and the J gene lost 0 bases, with 12 bases spanning the gap. Germline lookup yields CDR1 SGHTA and CDR2 FQGNSA. CDR3 DNA sequence: TGTGCCAGCAGCTTAGTGGTTGGACAGCTGAACACTGAAGCTTTCTTT. This gives the protein CASSLVVGQLNTEAFF.

In regard to this clonotype: This may be a read error: a much more frequent sequence differs by one nucleotide. The chain uses TRBV20-1 and TRBJ2-3; D is possibly TRBD2 (6 bases). The CDR3 spans 14 residues. The germline V gene encodes CDR1 DFQATT and CDR2 SNEGSKA (reference sequence). Trimming removed 7 bases at V and 1 base at J, with 15 bases between. This CDR3 is CSGSREPGTDTQYF. The CDR3 bases are TGCAGTGGCAGCCGGGAGCCGGGCACAGATACGCAGTATTTT.

Concerning this clonotype: Just one base apart from a much larger clone, this may be a read error. V usage is TRBV5-1 and J usage is TRBJ1-2; no clear D gene. The CDR3 length is 13 residues. The V gene's germline CDR1 is SGHRS and CDR2 YFSETQ. Deletions cut 7 bases from V and 5 bases from J, with 15 bases between. CDR3 DNA sequence: TGCGCCAGCGGCTCCCACAGCGTGTATGGCTACACCTTC. Residues: CASGSHSVYGYTF.

This clonotype was seen at least ten times. The rearrangement uses TRBV4-3 and TRBJ1-1; 7 bases map to TRBD1. Trimming took 2 bases from V and 10 from J; bases not matched to a gene: 13. The length of the CDR3 is 15 residues. Per the germline V gene, CDR1 is LGHNA and CDR2 is YSLEER. This CDR3 is CASSQSETGTGRAFF. The CDR3, as DNA: TGCGCCAGCAGCCAATCAGAGACAGGGACCGGGCGAGCTTTCTTT.